This TCR beta chain was retrieved from a study of CD8+ T cells in alopecia areata. In germline, CDR1 is GTSNPN, CDR2 SVGIG (reference sequence). Trimming cost V 8 bases and J 2 bases, with 13 bases left between them. The CDR3 contains 14 residues. Extraction and reverse transcription of RNA yielded cDNA as the sequencing template. Produced via immunoSEQ multiplex PCR; TCRdb's table is partial and in-frame only. The sample has some 180,000 clones, roughly 63% seen once. This sequence originates from a human donor with alopecia areata. The sample in question was CD4+ T cells sorted from blood, obtained at week 0. This rearrangement joins TRBV30 to TRBJ2-6, with D perhaps being TRBD1 or TRBD2 (5 bases each). The CDR3 region has the DNA TGTGCCGGACCTTTGGGGGCTGGGGCCAACGTCCTGACTTTC. Translated, it gives CAGPLGAGANVLTF.